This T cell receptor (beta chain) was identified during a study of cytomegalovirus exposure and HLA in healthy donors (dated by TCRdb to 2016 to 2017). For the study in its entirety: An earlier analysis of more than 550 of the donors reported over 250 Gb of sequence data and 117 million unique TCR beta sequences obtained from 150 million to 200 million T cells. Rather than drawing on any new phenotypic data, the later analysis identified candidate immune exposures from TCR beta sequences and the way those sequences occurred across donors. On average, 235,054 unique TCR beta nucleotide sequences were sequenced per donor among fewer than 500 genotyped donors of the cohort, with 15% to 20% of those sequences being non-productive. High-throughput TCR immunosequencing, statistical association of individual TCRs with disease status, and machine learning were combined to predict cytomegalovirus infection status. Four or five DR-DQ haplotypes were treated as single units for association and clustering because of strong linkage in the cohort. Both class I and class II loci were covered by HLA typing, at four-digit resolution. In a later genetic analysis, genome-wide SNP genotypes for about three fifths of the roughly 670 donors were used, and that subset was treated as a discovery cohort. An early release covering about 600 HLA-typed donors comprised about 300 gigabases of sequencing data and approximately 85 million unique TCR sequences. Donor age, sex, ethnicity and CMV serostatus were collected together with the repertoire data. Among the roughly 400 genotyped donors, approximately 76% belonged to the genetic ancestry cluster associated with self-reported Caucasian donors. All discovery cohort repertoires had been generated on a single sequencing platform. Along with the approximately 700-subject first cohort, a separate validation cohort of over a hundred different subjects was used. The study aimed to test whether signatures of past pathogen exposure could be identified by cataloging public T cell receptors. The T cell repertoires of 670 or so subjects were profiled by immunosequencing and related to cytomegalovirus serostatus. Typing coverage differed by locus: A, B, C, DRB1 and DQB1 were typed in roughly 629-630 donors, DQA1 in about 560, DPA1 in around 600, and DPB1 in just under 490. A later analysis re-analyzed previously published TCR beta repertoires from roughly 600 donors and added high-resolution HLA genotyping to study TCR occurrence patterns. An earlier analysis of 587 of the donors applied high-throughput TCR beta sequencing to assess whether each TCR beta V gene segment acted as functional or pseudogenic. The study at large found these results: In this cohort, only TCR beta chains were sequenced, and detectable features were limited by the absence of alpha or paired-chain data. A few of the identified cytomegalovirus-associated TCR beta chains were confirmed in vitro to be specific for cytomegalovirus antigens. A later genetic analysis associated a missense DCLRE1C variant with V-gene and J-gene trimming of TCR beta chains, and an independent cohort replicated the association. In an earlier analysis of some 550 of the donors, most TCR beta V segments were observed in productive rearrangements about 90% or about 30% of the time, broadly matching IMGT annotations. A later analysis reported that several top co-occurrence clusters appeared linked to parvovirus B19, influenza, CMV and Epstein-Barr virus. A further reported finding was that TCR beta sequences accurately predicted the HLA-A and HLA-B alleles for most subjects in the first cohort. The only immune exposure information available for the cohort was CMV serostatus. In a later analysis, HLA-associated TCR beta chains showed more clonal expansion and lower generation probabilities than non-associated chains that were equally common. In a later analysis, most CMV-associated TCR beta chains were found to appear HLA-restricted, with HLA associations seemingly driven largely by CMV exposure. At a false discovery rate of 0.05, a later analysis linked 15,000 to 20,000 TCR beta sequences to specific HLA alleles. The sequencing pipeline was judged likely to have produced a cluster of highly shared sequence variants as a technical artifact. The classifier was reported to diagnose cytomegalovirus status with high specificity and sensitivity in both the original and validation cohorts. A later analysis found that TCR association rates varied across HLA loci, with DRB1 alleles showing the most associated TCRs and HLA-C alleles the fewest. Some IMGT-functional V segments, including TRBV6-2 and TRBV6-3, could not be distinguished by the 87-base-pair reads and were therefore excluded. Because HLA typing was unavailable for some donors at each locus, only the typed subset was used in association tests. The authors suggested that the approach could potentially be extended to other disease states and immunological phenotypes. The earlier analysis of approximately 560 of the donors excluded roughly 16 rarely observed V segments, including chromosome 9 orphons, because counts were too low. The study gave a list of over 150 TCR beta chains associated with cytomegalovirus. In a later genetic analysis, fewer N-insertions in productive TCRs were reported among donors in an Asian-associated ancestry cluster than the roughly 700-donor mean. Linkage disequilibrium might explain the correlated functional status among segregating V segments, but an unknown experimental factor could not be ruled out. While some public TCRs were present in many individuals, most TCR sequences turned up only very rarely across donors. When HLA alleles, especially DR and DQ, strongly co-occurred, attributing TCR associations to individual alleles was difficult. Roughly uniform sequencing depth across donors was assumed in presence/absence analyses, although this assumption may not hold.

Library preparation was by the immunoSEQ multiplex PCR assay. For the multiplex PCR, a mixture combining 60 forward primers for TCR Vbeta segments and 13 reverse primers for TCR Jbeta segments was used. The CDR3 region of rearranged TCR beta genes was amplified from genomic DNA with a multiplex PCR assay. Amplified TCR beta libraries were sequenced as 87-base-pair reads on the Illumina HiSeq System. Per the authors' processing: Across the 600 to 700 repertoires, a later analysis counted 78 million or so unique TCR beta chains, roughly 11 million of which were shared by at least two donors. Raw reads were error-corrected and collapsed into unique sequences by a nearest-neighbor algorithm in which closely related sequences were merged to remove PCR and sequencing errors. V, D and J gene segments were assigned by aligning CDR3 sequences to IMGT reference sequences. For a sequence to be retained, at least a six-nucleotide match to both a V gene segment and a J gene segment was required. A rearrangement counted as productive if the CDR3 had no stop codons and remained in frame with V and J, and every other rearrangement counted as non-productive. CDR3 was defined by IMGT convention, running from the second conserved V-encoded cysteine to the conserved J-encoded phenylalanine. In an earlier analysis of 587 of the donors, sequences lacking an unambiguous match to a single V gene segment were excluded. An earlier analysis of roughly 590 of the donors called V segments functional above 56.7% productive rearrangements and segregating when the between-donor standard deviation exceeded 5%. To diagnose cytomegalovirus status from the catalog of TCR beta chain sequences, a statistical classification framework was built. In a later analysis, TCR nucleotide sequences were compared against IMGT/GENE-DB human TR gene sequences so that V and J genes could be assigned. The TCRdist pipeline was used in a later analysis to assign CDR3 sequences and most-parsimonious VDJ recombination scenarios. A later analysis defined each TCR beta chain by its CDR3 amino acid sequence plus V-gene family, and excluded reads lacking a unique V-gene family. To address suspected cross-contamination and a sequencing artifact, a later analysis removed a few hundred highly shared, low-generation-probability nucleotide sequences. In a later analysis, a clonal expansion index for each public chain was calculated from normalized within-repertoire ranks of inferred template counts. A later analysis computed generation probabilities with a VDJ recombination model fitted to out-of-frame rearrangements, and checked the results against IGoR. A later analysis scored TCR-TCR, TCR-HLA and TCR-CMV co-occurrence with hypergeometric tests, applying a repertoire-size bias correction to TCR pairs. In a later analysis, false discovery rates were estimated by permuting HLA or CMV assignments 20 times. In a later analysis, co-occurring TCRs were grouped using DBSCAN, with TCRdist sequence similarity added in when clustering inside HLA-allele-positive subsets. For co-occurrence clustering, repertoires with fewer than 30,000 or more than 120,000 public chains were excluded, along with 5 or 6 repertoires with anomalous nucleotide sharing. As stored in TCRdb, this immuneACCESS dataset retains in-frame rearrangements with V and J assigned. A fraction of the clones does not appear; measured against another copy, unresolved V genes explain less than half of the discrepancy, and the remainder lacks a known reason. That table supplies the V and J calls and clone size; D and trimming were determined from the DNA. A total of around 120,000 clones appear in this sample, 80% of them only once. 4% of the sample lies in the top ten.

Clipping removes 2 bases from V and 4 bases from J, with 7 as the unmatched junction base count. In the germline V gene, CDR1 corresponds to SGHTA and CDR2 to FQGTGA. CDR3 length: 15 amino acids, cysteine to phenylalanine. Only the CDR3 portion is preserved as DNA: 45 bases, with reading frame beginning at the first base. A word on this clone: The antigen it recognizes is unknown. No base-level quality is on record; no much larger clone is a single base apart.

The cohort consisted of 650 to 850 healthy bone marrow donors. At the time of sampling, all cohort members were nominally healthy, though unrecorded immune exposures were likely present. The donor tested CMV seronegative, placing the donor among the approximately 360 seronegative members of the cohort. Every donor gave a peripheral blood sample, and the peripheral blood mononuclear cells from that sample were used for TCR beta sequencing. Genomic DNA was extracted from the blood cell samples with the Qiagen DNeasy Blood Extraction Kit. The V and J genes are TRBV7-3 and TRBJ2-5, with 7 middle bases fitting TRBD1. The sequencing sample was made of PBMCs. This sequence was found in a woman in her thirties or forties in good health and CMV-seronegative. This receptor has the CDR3 CASSLGQGVGETQYF. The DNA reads TGTGCCAGCAGCTTAGGCCAGGGGGTCGGAGAGACCCAGTACTTC. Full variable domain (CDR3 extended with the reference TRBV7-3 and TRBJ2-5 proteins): GAGVSQTPSNKVTEKGKYVELRCDPISGHTALYWYRQSLGQGPEFLIYFQGTGAADDSGLPNDRFFAVRPEGSVSTLKIQRTERGDSAVYLCASSLGQGVGETQYFGPGTRLLVL.